The source of this T cell receptor (beta chain) is a study of tumor-infiltrating lymphocytes in primary liver carcinoma. Overall study: Patients of both sexes were 30 to 69 years old.

Per the germline V gene, CDR1 is SGHTA and CDR2 is FQGNSA. V was trimmed by 5 bases and J by 8 bases, leaving 16 bases between them. The CDR3 consists of 15 residues. Unsorted bulk tissue of roughly 19-30 mg yielded co-extracted RNA and DNA. Every tumor yielded five separate sampled regions. Study conclusions and caveats: Tumor-adjacent and tumor-blood pairs showed less overlap than tumor region pairs.

Regarding this clonotype: The antigen remains unidentified.

Total RNA (roughly 0.45 ug) served as template for TCR beta cDNA synthesis primed by a constant-region primer. A slightly modified ARM-PCR protocol with three nested multiplex PCR rounds produced these TCR beta libraries. The study ran its first two PCR rounds for about 11 cycles each, using TRBV1-TRBV30 forward primers and a C-beta reverse primer. A single record per CDR3 protein comes from TCRdb applying MiXCR to the multiplex PCR reads. The table records about 22,000 distinct CDR3 sequences, about 84% of them present only once. The sample was liver tumor tissue from sampling region 2. Subset here: tumor region T2, inferior pole. This chain joins TRBV7-2 and TRBJ1-6; D not resolved. This sequence was found in a young woman with primary liver carcinoma and hepatitis B virus infection. The CDR3 loop reads CASSRRRTGDSPLHF. As DNA, the CDR3 is TGTGCCAGCAGCCGGCGGCGGACTGGGGATTCACCCCTCCACTTT.